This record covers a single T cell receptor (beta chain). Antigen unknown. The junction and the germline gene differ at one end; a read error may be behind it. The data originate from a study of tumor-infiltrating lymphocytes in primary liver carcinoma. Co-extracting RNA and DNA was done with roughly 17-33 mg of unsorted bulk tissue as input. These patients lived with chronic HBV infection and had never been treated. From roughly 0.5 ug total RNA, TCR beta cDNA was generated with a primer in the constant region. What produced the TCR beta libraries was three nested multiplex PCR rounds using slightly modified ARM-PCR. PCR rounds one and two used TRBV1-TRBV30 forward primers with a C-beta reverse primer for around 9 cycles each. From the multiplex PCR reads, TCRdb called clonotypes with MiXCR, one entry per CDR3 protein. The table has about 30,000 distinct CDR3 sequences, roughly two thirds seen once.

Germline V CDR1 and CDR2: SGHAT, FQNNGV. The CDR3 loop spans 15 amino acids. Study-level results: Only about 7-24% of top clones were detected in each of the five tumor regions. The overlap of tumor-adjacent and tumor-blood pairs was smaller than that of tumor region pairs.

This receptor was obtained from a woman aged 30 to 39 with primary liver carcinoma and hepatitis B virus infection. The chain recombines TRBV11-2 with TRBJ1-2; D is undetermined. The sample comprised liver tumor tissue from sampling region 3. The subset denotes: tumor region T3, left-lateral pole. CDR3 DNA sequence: TGTGCCAGTAGCTTAGATGGGATGGCAGAGATAGGCTACACCTTC. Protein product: CASSLDGMAEIGYTF. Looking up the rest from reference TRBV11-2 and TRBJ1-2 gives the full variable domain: EAGVAQSPRYKIIEKRQSVAFWCNPISGHATLYWYQQILGQGPKLLIQFQNNGVVDDSQLPKDRFSAERLKGVDSTLKIQPAKLEDSAVYLCASSLDGMAEIGYTFGSGTRLTVV.